One and the same sample provided the 19 T cell receptor beta chains below, sequenced in a study of blood T cell repertoires in COVID-19. Generated by immunoSEQ multiplex PCR, the TCRdb table keeps only in-frame clones and is missing some. The sample lists 250,000 to 350,000 clones, about nine tenths occurring once. The specimen was peripheral blood. The origin of the receptors is a woman aged 30 to 39 with COVID-19, enrolled during active disease.

The rearrangement links TRBV11-1 to TRBJ2-5; D might be TRBD2 (6 bases). V lost 3 bases, J lost 7 bases, and 18 bases lay in between. The germline V gene encodes CDR1 SGHAT and CDR2 FQDESV (reference sequence). CDR3 length: 15 residues. In nucleotides, the CDR3 is TGTGCCAGCAGCTTGGGGACTCGCAAGATGGGGACCCAGTACTTC. Protein product: CASSLGTRKMGTQYF.

The rearrangement uses TRBV30 and TRBJ1-5, with TRBD1 identical over 9 bases. This CDR3 contains 15 residues. With 5 bases clipped from V and 0 bases from J, the junction kept 5 bases outside the gene matches. Germline V gene data show CDR1 as GTSNPN and CDR2 as SVGIG (reference sequence). The CDR3 spells CAWSGTGNSNQPQHF. CDR3 DNA: TGTGCCTGGTCCGGGACAGGGAATAGCAATCAGCCCCAGCATTTT. Together with reference TRBV30 and TRBJ1-5, the CDR3 gives the full variable domain: SQTIHQWPATLVQPVGSPLSLECTVEGTSNPNLYWYRQAAGRGLQLLFYSVGIGQISSEVPQNLSASRPQDRQFILSSKKLLLSDSGFYLCAWSGTGNSNQPQHFGDGTRLSIL.

This clone was counted a few times. The gene calls are TRBV27 and TRBJ1-3, with 8 bases lining up with TRBD1. J lost 8 bases, V lost 5 bases, and 8 bases had no gene match. Per germline, CDR1 MNHEY and CDR2 SMNVEV (reference sequence). The length of the CDR3 is 14 residues. CDR3 residues: CASSASGGGYTIYF. The CDR3 nucleotides are TGTGCCAGCAGTGCTTCAGGGGGCGGTTACACCATATATTTT.

DNA of the CDR3: TGTGCCAGCAGTCTTGGGGACAGCCGGGATACGCAGTATTTT. This translates into CASSLGDSRDTQYF. This rearrangement joins TRBV2 to TRBJ2-3; 7 bases align to TRBD1. Germline V gene data show CDR1 as SNHLY and CDR2 as FYNNEI. With V trimmed by 5 bases and J by 6 bases, 8 bases remained unmatched. The CDR3 is 14 amino acids.

The chain has TRBV6-2 or TRBV6-3 and TRBJ2-7; 9 nucleotides line up with TRBD2. The J segment lost 2 bases and the V segment lost 4 bases, leaving 3 bases of the junction unmatched. Germline V gives CDR1 MNHEY, CDR2 SVGEGT. This CDR3 spans 14 amino acids. The CDR3 is CASSSLAGPYEQYF. The CDR3 coding sequence is TGTGCCAGCAGTTCCCTAGCGGGGCCCTACGAGCAGTACTTC.

This rearrangement joins TRBV11-2 to TRBJ2-3, with 10 bases lining up with TRBD2. Looked up from germline, CDR1 is SGHAT and CDR2 is FQNNGV. This CDR3 spans 18 amino acids. Trimming took 6 bases from V and 4 from J; bases not matched to a gene: 16. The CDR3 bases are TGTGCCAGCAGTTTATTACTATATGGGACTAGCGAAGCAGATACGCAGTATTTT. Translating gives CASSLLLYGTSEADTQYF. Looking up the rest from reference TRBV11-2 and TRBJ2-3 gives the full variable domain: EAGVAQSPRYKIIEKRQSVAFWCNPISGHATLYWYQQILGQGPKLLIQFQNNGVVDDSQLPKDRFSAERLKGVDSTLKIQPAKLEDSAVYLCASSLLLYGTSEADTQYFGPGTRLTVL.

DNA of the CDR3: TGTGCCAGCAGCTTAATAGGGGCTAGCGGGAGGGCCAATGAGCAGTTCTTC. It codes for CASSLIGASGRANEQFF. V is TRBV7-3 and J is TRBJ2-1; 12 nucleotides agree with TRBD2. CDR3 length: 17 residues. The germline V gene has CDR1 SGHTA and CDR2 FQGTGA. The trim removed 1 base at V and 6 bases at J, leaving 7 bases unmatched.

This rearrangement joins TRBV5-1 to TRBJ2-3; D uncertain. The V end lost 6 bases, the J end lost 6 bases, and 26 bases lay between the germline ends. The CDR3 loop spans 17 amino acids. Germline loops: CDR1 SGHRS, CDR2 YFSETQ. CDR3 sequence: CASTHQQRPSPWDTQYF. CDR3 DNA: TGCGCCAGCACGCACCAGCAGCGCCCCTCACCTTGGGATACGCAGTATTTT.

The chain recombines TRBV21-1 with TRBJ2-6; the D call TRBD1 from the table was never checked on the DNA. TRBV21-1 is a listed pseudogene. CDR3 length: 17 residues. CDR3 amino acids: CASNLGRSNSGANVLTF. CDR3 nucleotides: TGTGCCAGCAACCTGGGCAGGTCGAACTCTGGGGCCAACGTCCTGACTTTC.

The chain recombines TRBV4-3 with TRBJ2-3; D may be TRBD2 (6 bases). The CDR3 spans 12 residues. With 3 bases removed from V and 5 bases from J, the gap between germline ends came to 6 bases. Germline V gene sequence: CDR1 LGHNA, CDR2 YSLEER. As DNA, the CDR3 is TGCGCCAGCAGCCAGACTAGAGATACGCAGTATTTT. Protein product: CASSQTRDTQYF.

In DNA form, the CDR3 reads TGTGCCAGCAGCCTTGATGGGGCAGCAGGCGCGAACACTGAAGCTTTCTTT. Its protein is CASSLDGAAGANTEAFF. The chain joins TRBV4-2 to TRBJ1-1; D may be TRBD1 (5 bases). Germline V gene lookup returns CDR1 LGHNA and CDR2 YNFKEQ. This CDR3 contains 17 residues. V shed 4 bases and J shed 1 base, with 19 bases lying between them.

This clone was observed once. The chain employs TRBV10-3 and TRBJ2-3; 10 nucleotides match TRBD2. J gave up 1 base and V 4 bases, and 8 bases lay outside the gene matches. CDR3 length: 17 residues. Germline values: CDR1 ENHRY, CDR2 SYGVKD. CDR3 residues: CAISGDWGTSGTDTQYF. The DNA of the CDR3 is TGTGCCATCAGTGGAGATTGGGGGACTAGCGGCACAGATACGCAGTATTTT.

The V and J genes are TRBV28 and TRBJ2-7; D possibly corresponds to TRBD1 (5 bases). Germline V lookup: CDR1 MDHEN, CDR2 SYDVKM. V gave up 6 bases and J gave up 4 bases, with 7 bases separating them. The CDR3 runs to 11 residues. CDR3 sequence (DNA): TGTGCCAGCAGGGGGCTATACGAGCAGTACTTC. Residues: CASRGLYEQYF.

The chain combines TRBV7-8 with TRBJ1-3, with TRBD1 identical over 8 bases. CDR1 SGHVS and CDR2 FQNEAQ come from the germline V gene. The V and J ends lost 5 bases and 3 bases, in that order; junction bases with no gene match: 6. This CDR3 is 15 amino acids long. CDR3 protein: CASSVETGVGNTIYF. DNA of the CDR3: TGTGCCAGCAGCGTCGAGACAGGGGTTGGAAACACCATATATTTT.

This chain joins TRBV6-5 and TRBJ1-5; D ambiguous. V dropped 5 bases and J dropped 7 bases, with 15 bases sitting between them. This CDR3 spans 14 amino acids. Per the germline V gene, CDR1 is MNHEY and CDR2 is SVGAGI. CDR3 residues: CASSPAGSRQPQHF. CDR3 bases: TGTGCCAGCAGTCCCGCGGGCAGTAGACAGCCCCAGCATTTT.

The chain recombines TRBV11-2 with TRBJ2-1; 12 bases are a match to TRBD2. The CDR3 sequence is 15 residues long. The junction had 1 base not matched to a gene; V was cut back by 4 bases and J by 3 bases. CDR1 SGHAT and CDR2 FQNNGV come from the germline V gene. The CDR3, as DNA: TGTGCCAGCAGCTCACTAGCGGGAGGCTACAATGAGCAGTTCTTC. This encodes CASSSLAGGYNEQFF.

The rearrangement joins TRBV5-1 to TRBJ1-3; no firm D call. The CDR3 loop spans 14 amino acids. V was pared by 5 bases and J by 0 bases, with 9 bases between. CDR1 is SGHRS and CDR2 is YFSETQ in the germline V gene. The CDR3 DNA reads TGCGCCAGCAGTCCCCGCGTCTCTGGAAACACCATATATTTT. It encodes CASSPRVSGNTIYF. Together with reference TRBV5-1 and TRBJ1-3, the CDR3 gives the full variable domain: KAGVTQTPRYLIKTRGQQVTLSCSPISGHRSVSWYQQTPGQGLQFLFEYFSETQRNKGNFPGRFSGRQFSNSRSEMNVSTLELGDSALYLCASSPRVSGNTIYFGEGSWLTVV.

This rearrangement joins TRBV24-1 to TRBJ1-2; D may be TRBD1 (6 bases). V was clipped by 1 base and J by 3 bases, with 11 bases between them. This CDR3 contains 15 residues. Germline V gene data show CDR1 as KGHDR and CDR2 as SFDVKD. CDR3 loop: CATSDLSGQYYGYTF. Written as DNA, the CDR3 is TGTGCCACCAGTGATTTATCCGGACAGTACTATGGCTACACCTTC.

This clone was counted a single time. The chain combines TRBV10-3 with TRBJ2-1, with D perhaps TRBD2 (6 bases). The CDR3 length is 14 residues. With 9 bases removed from V and 4 bases from J, the gap between germline ends came to 16 bases. Germline V gene data show CDR1 as ENHRY and CDR2 as SYGVKD. This CDR3 reads CAIAGGRNYNEQFF. The CDR3 bases are TGTGCCATTGCCGGGGGTCGGAATTACAATGAGCAGTTCTTC.